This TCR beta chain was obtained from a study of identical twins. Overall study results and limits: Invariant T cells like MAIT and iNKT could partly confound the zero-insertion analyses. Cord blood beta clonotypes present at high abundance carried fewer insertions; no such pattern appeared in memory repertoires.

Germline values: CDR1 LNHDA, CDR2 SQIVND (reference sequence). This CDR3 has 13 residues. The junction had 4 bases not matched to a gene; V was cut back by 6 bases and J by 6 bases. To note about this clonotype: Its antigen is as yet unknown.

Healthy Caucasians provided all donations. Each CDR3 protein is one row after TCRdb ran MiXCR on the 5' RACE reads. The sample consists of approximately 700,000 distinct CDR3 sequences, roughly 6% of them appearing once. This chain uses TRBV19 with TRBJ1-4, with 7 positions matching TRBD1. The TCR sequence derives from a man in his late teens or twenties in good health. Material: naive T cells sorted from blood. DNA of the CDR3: TGTGCCAGTAGAAAGGGGGCGCATGAAAAACTGTTTTTT. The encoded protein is CASRKGAHEKLFF.